Listed here are 27 T cell receptor beta chains from one sample, sequenced in a study of Graves' ophthalmopathy and Graves' hyperthyroidism. The sequenced template was RNA, covering the TCR beta CDR3 region. The library came from an HTBI-primed first-round RT-PCR and a second-round multiplex PCR. One entry per CDR3 protein results from TCRdb running MiXCR on the multiplex PCR reads. The sample has some 750,000 distinct CDR3 sequences; roughly 40% are singletons. The sequenced material came from peripheral blood. These receptor sequences come from an adult man with Graves' ophthalmopathy.

In its sample, this clonotype was seen many times. The chain has TRBV9 and TRBJ1-3; unclear D gene. Trimming left V 0 bases short and J 3 bases short, with 7 bases between. The germline gives CDR1 SGDLS, CDR2 YYNGEE. There are 14 residues in the CDR3. CDR3 DNA: TGTGCCAGCAGCGTAGGCGAGCTTGGAAACACCATATATTTT. This translates into CASSVGELGNTIYF.

The sample holds a few counts of this clonotype. This chain uses TRBV7-2 with TRBJ1-6; no clear D. The CDR3 is 13 residues long. Germline V lookup: CDR1 SGHTA, CDR2 FQGNSA. The V end lost 5 bases, the J end lost 8 bases, and 10 bases lay between the germline ends. Here the CDR3 DNA reads TGTGCCAGCAGCCACGGATCCTATTCACCCCTCCACTTT. Residues: CASSHGSYSPLHF.

This clonotype was found many times. The chain carries TRBV15 and TRBJ1-1; D ambiguous. V was cut by 5 bases and J by 0 bases, with 10 bases left in between. The CDR3 totals 14 residues. Germline loops: CDR1 LNHNV, CDR2 YYDKDF (reference sequence). CDR3 nucleotide sequence: TGTGCCACCAGCGCGGGCCTCATGAACACTGAAGCTTTCTTT. Translated, it gives CATSAGLMNTEAFF.

This clonotype was detected a few times. This chain uses TRBV7-9 with TRBJ2-2, with D maybe TRBD1 (7 bases). The CDR3 is made up of 18 amino acids. Germline V gives CDR1 SEHNR, CDR2 FQNEAQ (reference sequence). Trimming cost V 5 bases and J 3 bases, with 22 bases left between them. The CDR3 here is CASSHGGGAGQYTGELFF. In DNA form, the CDR3 reads TGTGCCAGCAGCCACGGAGGTGGGGCGGGACAGTACACCGGGGAGCTGTTTTTT.

Many counts were recorded for this clonotype. This rearrangement joins TRBV2 to TRBJ2-5, with a weak D call TRBD2 (6 bases). V lost 7 bases and J 5 bases, leaving 17 bases between the germline ends. The CDR3 has 14 residues. Germline V lookup: CDR1 SNHLY, CDR2 FYNNEI. The CDR3 DNA follows: TGTGCCAGCACCCCGGGACGGGGAGGCGAGACCCAGTACTTC. Protein product: CASTPGRGGETQYF.

This clonotype was seen only a few times. The V call is TRBV4-3, the J call TRBJ2-6; D is unclear. V was cut by 0 bases and J by 4 bases, with 13 bases left in between. CDR3 length: 17 amino acids. CDR1 is LGHNA, CDR2 YSLEER, per germline. DNA of the CDR3: TGCGCCAGCAGCCAAGATATGACTGCTGGCGGGGCCAACGTCCTGACTTTC. This sequence encodes CASSQDMTAGGANVLTF.

Concerning this clonotype: The junction shows a germline mismatch at one end, possibly a read error. The chain couples TRBV2 to TRBJ1-2; D is ambiguous. This CDR3 contains 13 residues. The V gene's germline CDR1 is SNHLY and CDR2 FYNNEI. CDR3 coding DNA: TGTACCAGCAGTCGACTAGCGAACTATGGCTACACCTTC. This encodes CTSSRLANYGYTF.

The chain links TRBV2 to TRBJ1-6, with D unresolved. Germline V lookup: CDR1 SNHLY, CDR2 FYNNEI. CDR3 length equals 10 residues. Deletions cut 8 bases from V and 13 bases from J, with 9 bases between. CDR3 in DNA: TGTGCCAGCGGCCGTTCCCCCCTCCACTTT. This sequence encodes CASGRSPLHF.

This sequence joins TRBV5-1 and TRBJ2-7; perhaps TRBD1 as D (6 bases). V lost 2 bases and J lost 6, with 12 bases in between. Germline V gene lookup returns CDR1 SGHRS and CDR2 YFSETQ. The CDR3 totals 13 residues. Written as DNA, the CDR3 is TGCGCCAGCAGCTTTAACAGGGACGGCGAGCAGTACTTC. Its protein product is CASSFNRDGEQYF.

This clonotype was seen at least ten times. The rearrangement joins TRBV29-1 to TRBJ1-4; no definite D call. V shed 5 bases and J shed 3 bases, with 10 bases lying between them. CDR1 and CDR2 from the germline V gene are SQVTM and ANQGSEA. The CDR3 covers 13 residues. The CDR3 loop reads CSVSLASNEKLFF. CDR3 in DNA: TGCAGCGTTAGTTTGGCGTCTAATGAAAAACTGTTTTTT. The full variable domain, rest sourced from reference TRBV29-1 and TRBJ1-4, is SAVISQKPSRDICQRGTSLTIQCQVDSQVTMMFWYRQQPGQSLTLIATANQGSEATYESGFVIDKFPISRPNLTFSTLTVSNMSPEDSSIYLCSVSLASNEKLFFGSGTQLSVL.

The chain employs TRBV14 and TRBJ1-6, with D possibly being TRBD1 (5 bases). The CDR3 runs 16 residues. From germline, CDR1 is SGHDN and CDR2 FVKESK. V lost 0 bases and J lost 9, with 15 bases in between. The CDR3 loop reads CASSQDPGAFGSPLHF. DNA of the CDR3: TGTGCCAGCAGCCAAGATCCCGGGGCATTCGGTTCACCCCTCCACTTT.

This clonotype has only a few counts. The V and J genes are TRBV4-3 and TRBJ2-7; D not resolved. V lost 2 bases and J lost 4, with 9 bases in between. Germline V lookup: CDR1 LGHNA, CDR2 YSLEER. This CDR3 contains 13 residues. Here the CDR3 reads CASSQRLEYEQYF. The CDR3, as DNA: TGCGCCAGCAGCCAACGGCTAGAATACGAGCAGTACTTC.

With respect to this clonotype: The junction and the germline gene differ at one end; a read error may be behind it. This chain uses TRBV11-1 with TRBJ2-3, with 8 nucleotides matching TRBD1. CDR1 is SGHAT and CDR2 is FQDESV in the germline V gene (reference sequence). The CDR3 sequence is 16 residues long. The CDR3, as DNA: TGTGCCGGCAGCCTCCGGACAGGGACTAGCACAGATACGCAGTATTTT. This encodes CAGSLRTGTSTDTQYF. Full variable domain (remainder filled in from reference TRBV11-1 and TRBJ2-3): EAEVAQSPRYKITEKSQAVAFWCDPISGHATLYWYRQILGQGPELLVQFQDESVVDDSQLPKDRFSAERLKGVDSTLKIQPAELGDSAMYLCAGSLRTGTSTDTQYFGPGTRLTVL.

This clonotype turned up a few times. The genes are TRBV29-1 and TRBJ2-4, with D tentatively TRBD2 (6 bases). V lost 0 bases to trimming and J lost 6 bases, with 6 bases between them. Germline V gene sequence: CDR1 SQVTM, CDR2 ANQGSEA. This CDR3 is built from 12 residues. The CDR3 coding sequence is TGCAGCGTTGAAGAAGCGGGAAACATTCAGTACTTC. Encoded protein: CSVEEAGNIQYF.

This clonotype was counted a few times. This chain connects TRBV11-2 to TRBJ1-4, with 7 bases aligning to TRBD1. This CDR3 contains 16 residues. CDR1 is SGHAT, CDR2 FQNNGV, per germline. The V segment lost 6 bases and the J segment 8 bases; nucleotides outside the gene matches: 15. CDR3 DNA: TGTGCCAGCAGTCAGATAGGGGGCCCACCGGCCGAAAAACTGTTTTTT. Amino acids: CASSQIGGPPAEKLFF.

This clonotype was detected a few times. The chain recombines TRBV11-2 with TRBJ2-5; TRBD2 agrees at 10 bases. Germline V CDR1 and CDR2: SGHAT, FQNNGV. V shed 4 bases and J 1 base; nucleotides not matched to a gene: 3. The CDR3 is 15 residues long. CDR3 protein: CASSSLAGAQETQYF. In DNA form, the CDR3 reads TGTGCCAGCAGCTCCCTAGCGGGGGCCCAAGAGACCCAGTACTTC.

This clonotype was seen a few times. The V call is TRBV25-1, the J call TRBJ1-2; D ambiguous. The V end was cut by 3 bases, the J end by 4 bases, with 15 bases between. CDR1 is MGHDK and CDR2 is SYGVNS in the germline V gene. There are 15 residues in the CDR3. CDR3 coding DNA: TGTGCCAGCAGTGATAGTGCCGGGGAGGTCTATGGCTACACCTTC. Amino acid sequence: CASSDSAGEVYGYTF.

Of note for this clonotype: The junction departs from germline at one end; a sequencing error may be responsible. J is TRBJ1-6 and V is TRBV11-2; D is undetermined. Germline V gene sequence: CDR1 SGHAT, CDR2 FQNNGV. This CDR3 is built from 14 residues. The CDR3 nucleotides are TGTGTCAGCAGCTTAGTCGGGTTGCGGTCACCCCTCCACTTT. Protein: CVSSLVGLRSPLHF.

This clonotype has just a few counts. This may stem from a read error, because a much larger clone lies one nucleotide away. The chain joins TRBV7-3 to TRBJ2-7; D possibly corresponds to TRBD2 (6 bases). Germline CDR1 and CDR2: SGHTA and FQGTGA. This CDR3 has 18 residues. The CDR3 reads CASSRRGVRNPGAYQQYF. Written as DNA, the CDR3 is TGTGCCAGCAGCCGCCGCGGGGTACGGAATCCTGGGGCCTACCAGCAGTACTTC.

At least ten counts were recorded for this clonotype. The chain employs TRBV29-1 and TRBJ1-1; D perhaps matches TRBD1 (6 bases). V was cut by 4 bases and J by 4 bases, with 19 bases left in between. Germline CDR1 is SQVTM and CDR2 is ANQGSEA. This CDR3 spans 15 amino acids. The chain's CDR3 is CSVASAGGRVTEAFF. In nucleotides, the CDR3 is TGCAGCGTTGCGAGCGCGGGGGGCAGAGTCACTGAAGCTTTCTTT. Full variable domain (outside the CDR3, taken from reference TRBV29-1 and TRBJ1-1): SAVISQKPSRDICQRGTSLTIQCQVDSQVTMMFWYRQQPGQSLTLIATANQGSEATYESGFVIDKFPISRPNLTFSTLTVSNMSPEDSSIYLCSVASAGGRVTEAFFGQGTRLTVV.

This clonotype was recorded many times. The chain has TRBV7-9 and TRBJ1-1, with 7 bases matching TRBD1. Germline V lookup: CDR1 SEHNR, CDR2 FQNEAQ (reference sequence). This CDR3 has 13 amino acids. V was pared by 5 bases and J by 7 bases, with 7 bases of the junction left unmatched. The CDR3 DNA reads as TGTGCCAGCAGCCAACAGGGGATTCTTGAAGCTTTCTTT. It translates to CASSQQGILEAFF.

This sequence joins TRBV14 and TRBJ1-5; D gene unclear. V lost 5 bases and J lost 8, with 19 bases in between. This CDR3 contains 15 residues. Germline V gene sequence: CDR1 SGHDN, CDR2 FVKESK. The CDR3 reads CASSGGPGPLEPQHF. In nucleotides, the CDR3 is TGTGCCAGCAGCGGAGGGCCCGGGCCCCTGGAGCCCCAGCATTTT.

This clonotype was detected a few times. V gene TRBV9 combines with J gene TRBJ1-4; D unclear. CDR1 SGDLS and CDR2 YYNGEE come from the germline V gene. The CDR3 has 15 residues. V dropped 1 base and J dropped 7 bases, with 14 bases sitting between them. DNA for the CDR3: TGTGCCAGCAGCGTAACGGCTCAGTTTCGTGAAAAACTGTTTTTT. Its translation is CASSVTAQFREKLFF. Variable domain in full (rest from reference TRBV9 and TRBJ1-4): DSGVTQTPKHLITATGQRVTLRCSPRSGDLSVYWYQQSLDQGLQFLIQYYNGEERAKGNILERFSAQQFPDLHSELNLSSLELGDSALYFCASSVTAQFREKLFFGSGTQLSVL.

A remark on this clonotype: Since a much larger clone is just one base distant, this may be a read error. The CDR3: CAISLPPNDYGYTF. The DNA of the CDR3 is TGTGCCATCAGCTTGCCTCCGAACGACTATGGCTACACCTTC. This rearrangement joins TRBV10-3 to TRBJ1-2; D gene unclear. V was pared by 6 bases and J by 3 bases, with 14 bases between. CDR3 length equals 14 residues. The V gene's germline CDR1 is ENHRY and CDR2 SYGVKD.

This clonotype was counted many times. The CDR3 nucleotides read TGTGCCAGCAGGGACAGGGTGAACTATGGCTACACCTTC. Encoded protein: CASRDRVNYGYTF. The rearrangement joins TRBV6-5 to TRBJ1-2; 8 bases agree with TRBD1. The CDR3 length is 13 residues. Looked up from germline, CDR1 is MNHEY and CDR2 is SVGAGI. Losses at the gene ends were 6 bases for V and 2 bases for J; bases not matched to a gene: 2.

The gene calls are TRBV7-9 and TRBJ1-6; 9 nucleotides agree with TRBD1. The CDR3 runs 15 residues. CDR1 is SEHNR, CDR2 FQNEAQ, per germline (reference sequence). With V trimmed by 6 bases and J by 6 bases, 6 bases remained unmatched. The CDR3 sequence: CASRNRDRANSPLHF. CDR3 DNA: TGTGCCAGCAGAAACCGGGACAGGGCTAATTCACCCCTCCACTTT.

The chain carries TRBV13 and TRBJ2-5; 10 bases map to TRBD1. Germline trimming cut 8 bases from V and 4 bases from J; bases unmatched to any gene: 7. This CDR3 has 14 residues. Germline CDR1 reads PRHDT; CDR2 reads FYEKMQ (reference sequence). The DNA of the CDR3 is TGTGCCAGCTCACCGGGGGACAGGGGAGAGACCCAGTACTTC. Amino acids: CASSPGDRGETQYF.